This T cell receptor (beta chain) was recorded in a study of blood T cell repertoires in COVID-19. Germline lookup yields CDR1 MNHEY and CDR2 SMNVEV (reference sequence). The CDR3 is made up of 15 amino acids. The V gene end was trimmed by 2 bases and the J gene end by 9 bases; junction bases not matched to a gene: 2. Sequencing used immunoSEQ multiplex PCR; TCRdb keeps in-frame clones, though not all of them. Altogether about 240,000 clones are present, almost 85% being singletons, with the ten largest covering 4%. The chain recombines TRBV27 with TRBJ1-6, with 12 bases matching TRBD1. Sequencing was done on a sample of peripheral blood. The TCR originated in a man aged 45-60 years with acute or convalescent COVID-19. This chain's CDR3 is CASSLGGQGASPLHF. The CDR3 nucleotides are TGTGCCAGCAGTTTAGGGGGACAGGGGGCTTCACCCCTCCACTTT.